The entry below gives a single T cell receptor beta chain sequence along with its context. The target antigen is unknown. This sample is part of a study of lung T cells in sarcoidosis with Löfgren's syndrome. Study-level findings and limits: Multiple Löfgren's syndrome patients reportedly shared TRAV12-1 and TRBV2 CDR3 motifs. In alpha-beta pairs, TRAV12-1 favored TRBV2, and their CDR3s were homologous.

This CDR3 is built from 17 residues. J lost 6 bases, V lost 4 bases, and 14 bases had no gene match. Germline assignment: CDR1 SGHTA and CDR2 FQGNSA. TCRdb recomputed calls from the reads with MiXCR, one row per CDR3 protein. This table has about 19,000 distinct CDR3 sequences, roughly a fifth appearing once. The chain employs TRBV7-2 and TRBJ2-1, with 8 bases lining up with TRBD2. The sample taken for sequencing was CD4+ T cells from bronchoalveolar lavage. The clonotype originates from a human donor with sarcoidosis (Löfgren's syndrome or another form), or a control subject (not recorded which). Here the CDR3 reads CASSSRAGAGFCNEQFF. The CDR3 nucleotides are TGTGCCAGCAGCTCAAGAGCGGGGGCAGGCTTCTGCAATGAGCAGTTCTTC.